Shown below are 30 T cell receptor beta chains from a single sample sequenced in a study of T-cell memory formation after mild COVID-19 (dated by TCRdb to the early 2020s). Libraries were prepared through 5' RACE. Data came from an Illumina NovaSeq 6000. TCRdb took the public reads, trimmed them with fastp at Q25, ran MiXCR for clone calling and kept in-frame beta chains. Rows with one shared CDR3 protein collapse into an entry with the most common genes and DNA. The sample table holds approximately 250,000 distinct CDR3 sequences, of which roughly 17% were seen once. 20% to 25% of the sample lies in the top ten. Specimen: PBMCs or a T cell subset sorted from them (not recorded which). The source is a man aged 18 to 30 who had mild COVID-19 (a few samples of this study predate the infection). The sample titles of this study are shuffled in the database, so cell type and time point are left out; the donor was told from shared clones.

There are a few counts of this clonotype. The V and J genes are TRBV7-9 and TRBJ1-3; D is ambiguous. The germline V and J ends were trimmed by 5 bases and 0 bases, with 8 bases remaining between them. This CDR3 region has 14 residues. Germline-derived CDR1 and CDR2 are SEHNR and FQNEAQ (reference sequence). The CDR3 DNA reads as TGTGCCAGCAGCCACGGGTCCTCTGGAAACACCATATATTTT. This translates into CASSHGSSGNTIYF.

This clonotype was seen a few times. The rearrangement uses TRBV20-1 and TRBJ2-1; D not certain. Trimming removed 3 bases from V and 9 bases from J, with 9 bases in between. The CDR3 totals 11 residues. From germline, CDR1 is DFQATT and CDR2 SNEGSKA (reference sequence). As DNA, the CDR3 is TGCAGTGCTAGGGTATTGGCTGAGCAGTTCTTC. Translated: CSARVLAEQFF.

In this sample, this clonotype turned up a few times. The rearrangement links TRBV10-3 to TRBJ2-7; the match to TRBD2 covers 7 bases. The CDR3 is 14 residues long. The germline CDR1 and CDR2 sequences are ENHRY and SYGVKD. V lost 2 bases to trimming and J lost 1 base; unmatched junction nucleotides: 2. The CDR3 loop reads CAISERGVSYEQYF. The CDR3 DNA is TGTGCCATCAGTGAGCGGGGGGTTTCCTACGAGCAGTACTTC.

This clonotype was detected a few times. This chain joins TRBV5-5 and TRBJ2-7; D uncertain. The germline V gene has CDR1 SGHKS and CDR2 YYEKEE (reference sequence). The length of the CDR3 is 13 residues. Trimming pared 0 bases from V and 3 bases from J, leaving 7 bases between. The CDR3 spells CASSLASGYEQYV. CDR3 bases: TGTGCCAGCAGCTTGGCCTCGGGCTACGAGCAGTACGTC.

In this sample, this clonotype turned up a few times. The chain uses TRBV5-5 and TRBJ2-3; D gene unclear. V was shortened by 3 bases and J by 0 bases, with 14 bases between the two germline ends. The CDR3 sequence is 16 residues long. Looked up from germline, CDR1 is SGHKS and CDR2 is YYEKEE (reference sequence). Written as DNA, the CDR3 is TGTGCCAGCAGCTCCGCAGGTGGATATAGCACAGATACGCAGTATTTT. Protein sequence: CASSSAGGYSTDTQYF.

J is TRBJ2-3 and V is TRBV29-1, with 9 bases identical to TRBD2. V was clipped by 6 bases and J by 0 bases; unmatched bases: 7. CDR3 length: 15 residues. CDR1 is SQVTM, CDR2 ANQGSEA, per germline. The CDR3 nucleotides are TGCAGCGTCCATTATAGCGGGGGTAGCACAGATACGCAGTATTTT. Its protein is CSVHYSGGSTDTQYF.

The V call is TRBV7-3, the J call TRBJ2-3; D is undetermined. CDR3 length equals 11 residues. Per the germline V gene, CDR1 is SGHTA and CDR2 is FQGTGA. V lost 5 bases, J lost 6 bases, and 6 bases lay in between. The CDR3 bases are TGTGCCAGCAGCGCGTCCGATACGCAGTATTTT. Residues: CASSASDTQYF.

This clonotype has more than one count but fewer than ten. The chain joins TRBV29-1 to TRBJ2-7; TRBD1 is a possible D gene (5 bases). The V gene's germline CDR1 is SQVTM and CDR2 ANQGSEA. CDR3 size: 13 residues. The germline V and J ends were trimmed by 4 bases and 8 bases, with 18 bases remaining between them. CDR3 sequence (DNA): TGCAGCGTTGCCGACAGCTTTGGCGGAAAGCAGTACTTC. It encodes CSVADSFGGKQYF.

Concerning this clonotype itself: The junction and the germline gene differ at one end; a read error may be behind it. The chain joins TRBV4-3 to TRBJ1-4; D may be TRBD1 (6 bases). The CDR3 runs to 15 residues. The V gene's germline CDR1 is LGHNA and CDR2 YSLEER. The chain's CDR3 is CASSQDIRGDEKLFF. The CDR3 nucleotides read TGCGCCAGCAGCCAAGATATTAGGGGGGATGAGAAACTGTTTTTT.

This clonotype turned up a few times. The chain recombines TRBV20-1 with TRBJ2-4, with D perhaps TRBD1 or TRBD2 (6 bases each). This CDR3 region has 15 residues. Germline assignment: CDR1 DFQATT and CDR2 SNEGSKA (reference sequence). V was clipped by 6 bases and J by 6 bases, with 21 bases between them. CDR3 in DNA: TGCAGTGCCGAGAGCGGAAGGGGGGAGAGAAACATTCAGTACTTC. Protein sequence: CSAESGRGERNIQYF.

This chain joins TRBV20-1 and TRBJ1-2; D may be TRBD1 (5 bases). The CDR3 contains 15 residues. V was cut by 3 bases and J by 2 bases, with 16 bases left in between. Germline V lookup: CDR1 DFQATT, CDR2 SNEGSKA (reference sequence). Written as DNA, the CDR3 is TGCAGTGCTAGTTTTGCAGGGCGGAGGAACTATGGCTACACCTTC. Amino acids: CSASFAGRRNYGYTF.

This clonotype was seen ten or more times. The chain uses TRBV9 and TRBJ2-5; 9 nucleotides align to TRBD2. V shed 0 bases, J shed 3 bases, and the junction held 3 bases outside the gene matches. CDR3 length: 15 amino acids. Germline lookup yields CDR1 SGDLS and CDR2 YYNGEE. Written as DNA, the CDR3 is TGTGCCAGCAGCGTAGGGACTAGCGATAAAGAGACCCAGTACTTC. The encoded protein is CASSVGTSDKETQYF. The full variable domain, in which reference TRBV9 and TRBJ2-5 provide the parts outside the CDR3, is DSGVTQTPKHLITATGQRVTLRCSPRSGDLSVYWYQQSLDQGLQFLIQYYNGEERAKGNILERFSAQQFPDLHSELNLSSLELGDSALYFCASSVGTSDKETQYFGPGTRLLVL.

The chain links TRBV27 to TRBJ2-2; D remains unclear. CDR1 is MNHEY, CDR2 SMNVEV, per germline (reference sequence). Trimming cost V 0 bases and J 7 bases, with 9 bases left between them. The CDR3 totals 14 residues. CDR3 nucleotides: TGTGCCAGCAGTTTATCGGTAGGGCTCGGGGAGCTGTTTTTT. Encoded protein: CASSLSVGLGELFF.

The chain is built from TRBV28 and TRBJ1-6, with D unresolved. There are 12 residues in the CDR3. Germline V gives CDR1 MDHEN, CDR2 SYDVKM. The CDR3 DNA reads TGTGCGGGAAGTGGACATAATTCACCCCTCCACTTT. It yields the protein CAGSGHNSPLHF.

This clonotype was seen a few times. The chain has TRBV5-5 and TRBJ1-2; the match to TRBD1 covers 10 bases. Germline CDR1 SGHKS, CDR2 YYEKEE (reference sequence). The CDR3 sequence is 17 residues long. With 0 bases clipped from V and 8 bases from J, the junction kept 13 bases outside the gene matches. Written as DNA, the CDR3 is TGTGCCAGCAGCTTGGAGGGACAGGGGTCCCTGCGGCGCGGCTACACCTTC. Protein sequence: CASSLEGQGSLRRGYTF.

Only a few counts were recorded for this clonotype. V is TRBV5-1 and J is TRBJ2-1, with TRBD1 matching 8 bases. The germline gives CDR1 SGHRS, CDR2 YFSETQ. This CDR3 contains 15 residues. V dropped 1 base and J dropped 5; count of bases not matched to a gene: 5. The CDR3, as DNA: TGCGCCAGCAGCTTGACAGGGGGGATCCACAATGAGCAGTTCTTC. Its translation is CASSLTGGIHNEQFF.

The rearrangement uses TRBV6-5 and TRBJ2-1; possibly TRBD2 for D (6 bases). This CDR3 is 14 amino acids long. Germline lookup yields CDR1 MNHEY and CDR2 SVGAGI. Trimming took 6 bases from V and 4 from J, leaving 13 bases between them. CDR3 in amino acids: CASSPNRGYNEQFF. The CDR3 region has the DNA TGTGCCAGCAGCCCGAACCGGGGGTACAATGAGCAGTTCTTC.

V usage is TRBV6-2 or TRBV6-3 and J usage is TRBJ1-4; possible D gene TRBD1, 5 bases. The CDR3 has 15 residues. Between the trimmed V and J ends, which lost 2 bases and 5 bases, there was a span of 12 bases. Germline CDR1 reads MNHEY; CDR2 reads SVGEGT. The CDR3 coding sequence is TGTGCCAGCAGTTACCGCGGGACTGGGAATGAAAAACTGTTTTTT. Its protein is CASSYRGTGNEKLFF.

This chain links TRBV27 with TRBJ1-1, with TRBD1 as a possible D gene (5 bases). This CDR3 region has 13 residues. With 2 bases removed from V and 3 bases from J, the gap between germline ends came to 7 bases. Germline CDR1 and CDR2: MNHEY and SMNVEV (reference sequence). The DNA of the CDR3 is TGTGCCAGCAGTTTAACCAGGGACACTGAAGCTTTCTTT. Translating gives CASSLTRDTEAFF.

This sequence joins TRBV6-1 and TRBJ1-5; TRBD1 might be the D (5 bases). Trimming left V 3 bases short and J 1 base short, with 13 bases between. Germline CDR1 and CDR2: MNHNS and SASEGT. There are 16 residues in the CDR3. CDR3 sequence: CASSELPRTSNQPQHF. In nucleotides, the CDR3 is TGTGCCAGCAGTGAGCTCCCTCGGACAAGCAATCAGCCCCAGCATTTT.

The rearrangement uses TRBV14 and TRBJ1-1, with D possibly TRBD1 on 5 matching bases. CDR1 is SGHDN, CDR2 FVKESK, per germline. Deletions cut 4 bases from V and 8 bases from J, with 11 bases between. The CDR3 is made up of 12 amino acids. The CDR3 sequence: CASSLGLVEAFF. For the CDR3, the DNA is TGTGCCAGCAGCCTGGGACTCGTAGAAGCTTTCTTT.

This clonotype was seen many times. The chain employs TRBV4-3 and TRBJ1-1; D is possibly TRBD1 (6 bases). The CDR3 runs to 14 residues. V was shortened by 1 base and J by 1 base, with 7 bases between the two germline ends. The germline gives CDR1 LGHNA, CDR2 YSLEER. CDR3 sequence reads: CASSQVGGNTEAFF. CDR3 bases: TGCGCCAGCAGCCAAGTAGGGGGGAACACTGAAGCTTTCTTT.

This clonotype occurred a few times. The chain has TRBV4-3 and TRBJ2-1; D remains unclear. Germline values: CDR1 LGHNA, CDR2 YSLEER. The CDR3 totals 14 residues. Trimming left V 0 bases short and J 7 bases short, with 10 bases between. In DNA, the CDR3 is TGCGCCAGCAGCCAAGAACCTTATGGGAATGAGCAGTTCTTC. It encodes CASSQEPYGNEQFF.

CDR3 loop: CASSQDWRSPSTDTQYF. The CDR3 bases are TGCGCCAGCAGCCAAGATTGGCGGAGTCCTAGCACAGATACGCAGTATTTT. This sequence joins TRBV4-3 and TRBJ2-3; D uncertain. Trimming removed 0 bases at V and 0 bases at J, with 13 bases between. From germline, CDR1 is LGHNA and CDR2 YSLEER. The CDR3 totals 17 residues.

This clonotype occurred a few times. The chain links TRBV18 to TRBJ1-5, with D possibly TRBD1 on 5 matching bases. CDR3 length: 14 residues. The germline gives CDR1 KGHSH, CDR2 LQKENI. With 4 bases removed from V and 3 bases from J, the gap between germline ends came to 10 bases. This CDR3 reads CASSLAGFNQPQHF. CDR3 DNA sequence: TGTGCCAGCTCACTCGCAGGGTTCAATCAGCCCCAGCATTTT.

DNA for the CDR3: TGTGCCAGCAGTTTAGGGACAGGGCCCTATAATTCACCCCTCCACTTT. It is translated as CASSLGTGPYNSPLHF. The V call is TRBV27, the J call TRBJ1-6; 9 bases line up with TRBD1. This CDR3 has 16 residues. J was trimmed by 2 bases and V by 2 bases; bases with no gene match: 1. CDR1 is MNHEY and CDR2 is SMNVEV in the germline V gene (reference sequence).

This chain joins TRBV19 and TRBJ2-1; D is perhaps TRBD1 (5 bases). V gave up 3 bases and J gave up 3 bases, with 12 bases separating them. Germline V gene lookup returns CDR1 LNHDA and CDR2 SQIVND (reference sequence). The CDR3 extends over 15 amino acids. CDR3: CASSMGQGYYNEQFF. The CDR3 DNA sequence: TGTGCCAGTAGTATGGGCCAGGGTTACTACAATGAGCAGTTCTTC. Supplemented by reference TRBV19 and TRBJ2-1, the full variable domain reads DGGITQSPKYLFRKEGQNVTLSCEQNLNHDAMYWYRQDPGQGLRLIYYSQIVNDFQKGDIAEGYSVSREKKESFPLTVTSAQKNPTAFYLCASSMGQGYYNEQFFGPGTRLTVL.

The DNA for the CDR3 is TGCAGTGCTGTGGTGGGAGTCGGGGAGTTCTTC. This gives the protein CSAVVGVGEFF. This chain uses TRBV20-1 with TRBJ2-1, with a tentative D call TRBD2 (5 bases). Germline loops: CDR1 DFQATT, CDR2 SNEGSKA (reference sequence). Trimming cost V 5 bases and J 14 bases, with 16 bases left between them. This CDR3 comprises 11 residues.

The J gene is TRBJ1-2, the V gene TRBV20-1; D gene uncertain. The CDR3 contains 12 residues. Germline assignment: CDR1 DFQATT and CDR2 SNEGSKA (reference sequence). Deletions cut 2 bases from V and 7 bases from J, with 11 bases between. The CDR3 region has the DNA TGCAGTGCTAGACCCCGTGCAGGTGGCTACACCTTC. Translated: CSARPRAGGYTF.

The chain carries TRBV7-2 and TRBJ2-4; 10 bases match TRBD2. The CDR3 totals 15 residues. CDR1 and CDR2 (germline): SGHTA, FQGNSA. Losses at the gene ends were 2 bases for V and 7 bases for J; bases not matched to a gene: 5. DNA for the CDR3: TGTGCCAGCAGCTTAATAGGGGGACTAGCGAACATTCAGTACTTC. Translating it yields CASSLIGGLANIQYF.